Below are 25 T cell receptor beta chains sequenced from a single sample in a study of shared clonotypes between healthy human individuals. Sequencing used immunoSEQ multiplex PCR; TCRdb keeps in-frame clones, though not all of them. This table has about 470,000 clones, 70% to 80% appearing once. What was sequenced was PBMCs. These receptors originate from a woman in her thirties or forties in good health. Some clones in this sample may be carry-over from other donors' samples.

The chain carries TRBV28 and TRBJ2-7; 8 bases align to TRBD1. This CDR3 comprises 15 residues. Unmatched junction bases numbered 11, after V lost 7 bases and J lost 3 bases. Germline V lookup: CDR1 MDHEN, CDR2 SYDVKM. The CDR3 is CASTESTGGDYEQYF. The CDR3, as DNA: TGTGCCAGCACCGAAAGTACAGGGGGAGACTACGAGCAGTACTTC.

This clone appeared once. The junction departs from germline at one end; a sequencing error may be responsible. V gene TRBV28 combines with J gene TRBJ2-3; 9 bases agree with TRBD1. There are 16 residues in the CDR3. Looked up from germline, CDR1 is MDHEN and CDR2 is SYDVKM. In DNA, the CDR3 is TGTGCCAGCAGTTACCCCCGCACAGGGGGCACGGATACGCAGTATTTT. Its protein is CASSYPRTGGTDTQYF.

This clone was found a few times. The V call is TRBV30, the J call TRBJ1-2; D gene unclear. The germline V gene has CDR1 GTSNPN and CDR2 SVGIG (reference sequence). This CDR3 comprises 12 residues. Trimming shortened V by 3 bases and J by 7 bases, and 12 bases separated the two germline ends. The CDR3 bases are TGTGCCTGGAGCCGGGAGATTGGTGGCTACACCTTC. Amino acid sequence: CAWSREIGGYTF.

The V call is TRBV10-2, the J call TRBJ2-2; D is tentatively TRBD1 or TRBD2 (5 bases each). V was pared by 3 bases and J by 6 bases, with 14 bases between. This CDR3 spans 15 amino acids. Germline CDR1 reads WSHSY; CDR2 reads SAAADI. The CDR3 sequence is CASSDTRDQPGELFF. CDR3 DNA: TGCGCCAGCAGTGACACACGGGACCAGCCCGGGGAGCTGTTTTTT.

CDR3 region: CASSPHPVYGYTF. The CDR3 DNA sequence: TGTGCCAGCAGTCCCCACCCCGTCTATGGCTACACCTTC. The chain uses TRBV27 and TRBJ1-2, with D unresolved. This CDR3 spans 13 amino acids. V lost 5 bases to trimming and J lost 4 bases, with 11 bases between them. Germline V gene lookup returns CDR1 MNHEY and CDR2 SMNVEV (reference sequence).

This clone was seen only once. The rearrangement uses TRBV30 and TRBJ2-1, with TRBD1 matching over 7 bases. Trimming at V came to 0 bases and at J to 6 bases, leaving 5 bases not matched to a gene. The CDR3 spans 14 residues. The germline V gene has CDR1 GTSNPN and CDR2 SVGIG (reference sequence). CDR3 in amino acids: CAWSVGQGVNEQFF. DNA of the CDR3: TGTGCCTGGAGTGTTGGTCAGGGGGTCAATGAGCAGTTCTTC. Combining the CDR3 with reference TRBV30 and TRBJ2-1 gives the whole variable domain SQTIHQWPATLVQPVGSPLSLECTVEGTSNPNLYWYRQAAGRGLQLLFYSVGIGQISSEVPQNLSASRPQDRQFILSSKKLLLSDSGFYLCAWSVGQGVNEQFFGPGTRLTVL.

The chain combines TRBV4-1 with TRBJ2-1; 12 bases are a match to TRBD2. The V gene's germline CDR1 is MGHRA and CDR2 YSYEKL. V was clipped by 0 bases and J by 7 bases; unmatched bases: 10. The CDR3 has 18 amino acids. The CDR3 bases are TGCGCCAGCAGCCAAGAGACCATTTCTAGCGGGAGGGGGAATGAGCAGTTCTTC. This encodes CASSQETISSGRGNEQFF.

The CDR3 DNA is TGTGCCAGTAGTATAGTCGGGGAGCAAGAGACCCAGTACTTC. This sequence encodes CASSIVGEQETQYF. J is TRBJ2-5 and V is TRBV19; perhaps TRBD2 as D (5 bases). The V end was cut by 1 base, the J end by 2 bases, with 8 bases between. The CDR3 has 14 amino acids. The V gene's germline CDR1 is LNHDA and CDR2 SQIVND (reference sequence).

A note on this clone: This may come from a read error, since a much larger clone is one base off. CDR3 sequence reads: CASSDNSYEQYF. CDR3 nucleotide sequence: TGCGCCAGCAGCGACAACTCCTACGAGCAGTACTTC. The chain combines TRBV5-1 with TRBJ2-7, with unresolved D. V gave up 4 bases and J gave up 0 bases, with 5 bases separating them. The CDR3 runs 12 residues. CDR1 is SGHRS and CDR2 is YFSETQ in the germline V gene.

The gene calls are TRBV7-8 and TRBJ2-7, with D unclear. The CDR3 consists of 11 residues. Trimming cost V 5 bases and J 0 bases, with 2 bases left between them. Germline lookup yields CDR1 SGHVS and CDR2 FQNEAQ. The CDR3: CASSNSYEQYF. CDR3 DNA sequence: TGTGCCAGCAGCAACTCCTACGAGCAGTACTTC.

The chain uses TRBV30 and TRBJ1-1; D unresolved. V was pared by 0 bases and J by 2 bases, with 7 bases between. The germline V gene encodes CDR1 GTSNPN and CDR2 SVGIG (reference sequence). The CDR3 covers 13 residues. Here the CDR3 DNA reads TGTGCCTGGAGTGTACGACATAACACTGAAGCTTTCTTT. Its translation: CAWSVRHNTEAFF.

There are many counts of this clone. The chain recombines TRBV5-8 with TRBJ2-7; perhaps TRBD2 as D (5 bases). V gave up 5 bases and J gave up 3 bases, with 15 bases separating them. The CDR3 runs to 14 residues. Germline values: CDR1 SGHTS, CDR2 YDEGEE. CDR3: CASSLAPGLYEQYF. The CDR3 DNA reads as TGTGCCAGCAGTCTGGCGCCTGGACTCTACGAGCAGTACTTC.

The CDR3, as DNA: TGTGCCAGCAGCGGGGGGTTTGATGGAAACACCATATATTTT. As protein: CASSGGFDGNTIYF. The rearrangement uses TRBV13 and TRBJ1-3, with D maybe TRBD1 (5 bases). Trimming removed 5 bases at V and 3 bases at J, with 11 bases between. Per the germline V gene, CDR1 is PRHDT and CDR2 is FYEKMQ (reference sequence). This CDR3 contains 14 residues.

The rearrangement joins TRBV15 to TRBJ2-5; TRBD1 agrees at 9 bases. The CDR3 runs to 15 residues. The germline gives CDR1 LNHNV, CDR2 YYDKDF (reference sequence). The ends lost 6 bases at V and 0 bases at J; junction bases unmatched: 5. The CDR3 sequence is CATRLTGGNQETQYF. The CDR3 region has the DNA TGTGCCACCAGACTGACAGGGGGAAACCAAGAGACCCAGTACTTC.

The chain links TRBV5-4 to TRBJ2-1; 10 bases fit TRBD2. There are 15 residues in the CDR3. The germline V gene encodes CDR1 SGHNT and CDR2 YYREEE (reference sequence). The trim removed 4 bases at V and 4 bases at J, leaving 5 bases unmatched. The CDR3 loop is CASSTNSGGYNEQFF. For the CDR3, the DNA is TGTGCCAGCAGCACAAATAGCGGGGGGTACAATGAGCAGTTCTTC.

The chain has TRBV6-5 and TRBJ2-7, with D tentatively TRBD1 or TRBD2 (5 bases each). The CDR3 is 12 amino acids. Looked up from germline, CDR1 is MNHEY and CDR2 is SVGAGI. The V end lost 6 bases, the J end lost 3 bases, and 9 bases lay between the germline ends. The CDR3 DNA reads as TGTGCCAGCAGCCGGGACGGCTACGAGCAGTACTTC. Its translation: CASSRDGYEQYF.

Comment on this clone: Other DNA variants within this sample encode the same CDR3. The chain joins TRBV28 to TRBJ2-1; D unclear. Trimming shortened V by 3 bases and J by 1 base, and 4 bases separated the two germline ends. The length of the CDR3 is 13 residues. In germline, CDR1 is MDHEN, CDR2 SYDVKM. This CDR3 is CASSLVSYNEQFF. The CDR3 DNA follows: TGTGCCAGCAGTTTGGTTTCCTACAATGAGCAGTTCTTC.

V gene TRBV5-1 combines with J gene TRBJ1-1; no definite D call. CDR3 size: 15 residues. The germline V gene has CDR1 SGHRS and CDR2 YFSETQ. Trimming cost V 0 bases and J 3 bases, with 12 bases left between them. The CDR3 loop reads CASSLENSLDTEAFF. The CDR3 DNA sequence: TGCGCCAGCAGCTTGGAGAACAGCTTGGACACTGAAGCTTTCTTT.

This chain's CDR3 is CASSPIQGNTGELFF. The CDR3, as DNA: TGTGCCAGCTCACCAATACAGGGGAACACCGGGGAGCTGTTTTTT. This chain links TRBV18 with TRBJ2-2; a possible D gene is TRBD1 (6 bases). The CDR3 totals 15 residues. With 2 bases removed from V and 1 base from J, the gap between germline ends came to 8 bases. Germline V gene lookup returns CDR1 KGHSH and CDR2 LQKENI.

This rearrangement joins TRBV18 to TRBJ2-6; the D is unclear. This CDR3 comprises 16 residues. Per the germline V gene, CDR1 is KGHSH and CDR2 is LQKENI. With 2 bases removed from V and 0 bases from J, the gap between germline ends came to 8 bases. As DNA, the CDR3 is TGTGCCAGCTCACCATGGGAAGCCTCTGGGGCCAACGTCCTGACTTTC. It translates to CASSPWEASGANVLTF.

The V gene is TRBV27, the J gene TRBJ1-1, with 9 bases aligning to TRBD1. V shed 6 bases, J shed 6 bases, and the junction held 8 bases outside the gene matches. The CDR3 contains 14 residues. Germline loops: CDR1 MNHEY, CDR2 SMNVEV (reference sequence). In nucleotides, the CDR3 is TGTGCCAGCAGAACACAGGGGGCGGTTTCTGAAGCTTTCTTT. Translated, it gives CASRTQGAVSEAFF.

The chain carries TRBV11-2 and TRBJ2-7; D is ambiguous. V was cut by 5 bases and J by 0 bases, with 11 bases left in between. This CDR3 region has 14 residues. Germline V gene data show CDR1 as SGHAT and CDR2 as FQNNGV. CDR3: CASSRNLGSYEQYF. CDR3 DNA: TGTGCCAGCAGCCGCAACCTGGGCTCCTACGAGCAGTACTTC.

The gene calls are TRBV2 and TRBJ2-7, with 10 bases aligning to TRBD2. V dropped 7 bases and J dropped 5; count of bases not matched to a gene: 14. This CDR3 is built from 16 residues. The germline CDR1 and CDR2 sequences are SNHLY and FYNNEI. CDR3 DNA sequence: TGTGCCAGCAAAGGACTAGCGGCCCTACCGGGCCACGAGCAGTACTTC. This codes for CASKGLAALPGHEQYF.

The chain joins TRBV5-6 to TRBJ2-6; D not resolved. Germline V gene sequence: CDR1 SGHDT, CDR2 YYEEEE. The CDR3 extends over 14 amino acids. Between the trimmed V and J ends, which lost 2 bases and 2 bases, there was a span of 5 bases. In DNA, the CDR3 is TGTGCCAGCAGCTTAACGGCTGGGGCCAACGTCCTGACTTTC. Translation gives CASSLTAGANVLTF.

This chain joins TRBV9 and TRBJ1-3, with 11 bases matching TRBD1. Germline CDR1 reads SGDLS; CDR2 reads YYNGEE. The junction had 2 bases not matched to a gene; V was cut back by 0 bases and J by 0 bases. CDR3 size: 17 residues. The CDR3 sequence: CASSVGTGGFSGNTIYF. In DNA, the CDR3 is TGTGCCAGCAGCGTAGGGACAGGGGGCTTCTCTGGAAACACCATATATTTT.